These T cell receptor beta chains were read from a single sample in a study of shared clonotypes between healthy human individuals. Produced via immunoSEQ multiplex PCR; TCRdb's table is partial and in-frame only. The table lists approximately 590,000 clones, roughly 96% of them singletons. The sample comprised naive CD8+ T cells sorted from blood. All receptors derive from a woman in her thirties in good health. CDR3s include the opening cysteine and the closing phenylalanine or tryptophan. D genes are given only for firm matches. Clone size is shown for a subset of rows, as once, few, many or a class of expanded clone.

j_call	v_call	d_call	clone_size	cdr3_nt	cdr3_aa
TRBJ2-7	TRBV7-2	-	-	TGTGCCAGCAGCTTAGATAACCCCTACGAGCAGTACTTC	CASSLDNPYEQYF
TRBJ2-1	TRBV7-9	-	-	TGTGCCAGCAGCTTTATTCTGAGTAGCTCCTACAATGAGCAGTTCTTC	CASSFILSSSYNEQFF
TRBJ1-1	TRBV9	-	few	TGTGCCAGCAGCGCAGGGACGGAGGAAGCTTTCTTT	CASSAGTEEAFF
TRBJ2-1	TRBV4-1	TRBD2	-	TGCGCCAGCAGCCCTAGCGGGGGATACAATGAGCAGTTCTTC	CASSPSGGYNEQFF
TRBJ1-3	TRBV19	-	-	TGTGCCAGTAGTAAGGACAGCACGCGAATGCGAACCATATATTTT	CASSKDSTRMRTIYF
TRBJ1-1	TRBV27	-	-	TGTGCCAGCAGTCCGATCAGTAGACCTGAAGCTTTCTTT	CASSPISRPEAFF
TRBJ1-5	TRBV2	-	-	TGTGCCAGCAGATGGGAAGGTAATCAGCCCCAGCATTTT	CASRWEGNQPQHF
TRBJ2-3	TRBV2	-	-	TGTGCCAGCAGTGATCCGGCCGGATTTGATACGCAGTATTTT	CASSDPAGFDTQYF
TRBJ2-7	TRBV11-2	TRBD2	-	TGTGCCAGCAGCTTATTCCGAGGCGGGAGTCCCTACGAGCAGTACTTC	CASSLFRGGSPYEQYF
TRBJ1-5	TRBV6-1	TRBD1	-	TGTGCCAGCAGGGAGGGACAGGGTTTCTCGCCCCAGCATTTT	CASREGQGFSPQHF